This TCR beta chain was recovered during a study of CD8 T cells in ankylosing spondylitis. Study-wide results and limits: The study looked at matched synovial fluid samples from ankylosing spondylitis patients. Disease-linked clones were reported to be significantly enriched there. Made up of several highly homologous variants, a TCR beta motif appeared characteristic of ankylosing spondylitis blood.

The V end lost 6 bases, the J end lost 4 bases, and 7 bases lay between the germline ends. The V gene's germline CDR1 is SNHLY and CDR2 FYNNEI. The CDR3 has 12 amino acids. This clonotype has at least ten counts. Its target is not known. Making use of molecular barcodes, quantitative 5'-RACE generated TCR beta libraries. TCRdb fed the 5' RACE reads into MiXCR, producing one record per CDR3 protein. The table lists 150,000 to 200,000 distinct CDR3 sequences, 11% of them singletons. The chain joins TRBV2 to TRBJ2-1; D is perhaps TRBD1 (5 bases). The specimen was blood, either unsorted or a sorted T cell fraction (not recorded which). The TCR was taken from a male donor with ankylosing spondylitis or in good health (not recorded which). The DNA of the CDR3 is TGTGCCAGCAGGGGGCTATACAATGAGCAGTTCTTC. Translated: CASRGLYNEQFF.